One and the same sample provided the 24 T cell receptor beta chains below, sequenced in a study of T cell clonality in common variable immunodeficiency. Study outcomes and limitations: In common variable immunodeficiency, TCR beta chains reportedly carried fewer deletions and N-nucleotide insertions.

TCRdb keeps only in-frame clones here, not all; method: immunoSEQ multiplex PCR. In total the sample includes 15,000 to 20,000 clones, none of them seen once. These receptors lack a known antigen. The sample taken for sequencing was peripheral blood mononuclear cells. These TCRs come from a human donor with common variable immunodeficiency.

This clone was recorded many times. The read comes to an end 3 residues before the CDR3 does, leaving the germline J gene to fill in the end. The chain is built from TRBV20-1 and TRBJ2-3, with 13 bases fitting TRBD2. V dropped 5 bases and J dropped 1; count of bases not matched to a gene: 15. The CDR3 contains 19 residues. Germline V gene lookup returns CDR1 DFQATT and CDR2 SNEGSKA (reference sequence). Partial CDR3 DNA: TGCAGTGCTCCCCCGACTAGCGGGAGGCGCGCAGGGGGCACAGATACG. As protein: CSAPPTSGRRAGGTDT. The CDR3 reads in full as CSAPPTSGRRAGGTDTQYF.

Comment on this clone: Read sequence stops 3 residues before the CDR3 end, and the germline J gene provides the missing end. The genes are TRBV2 and TRBJ1-5, with D possibly being TRBD1 (5 bases). V lost 6 bases and J 7 bases, leaving 25 bases between the germline ends. The CDR3 sequence is 17 residues long. Germline CDR1 reads SNHLY; CDR2 reads FYNNEI. Here the CDR3 reads CASSDPGPGVVGQPQHF. The sequenced CDR3 bases are TGTGCCAGCAGCGACCCGGGACCGGGGGTCGTGGGGCAGCCC.

A word on this clone: The observed sequence ends 3 residues before the CDR3 terminus, with the missing tail filled in from the germline J gene. This chain joins TRBV7-2 and TRBJ2-7; 7 nucleotides align to TRBD2. CDR1 SGHTA and CDR2 FQGNSA come from the germline V gene. The CDR3 sequence is 14 residues long. The junction had 3 bases not matched to a gene; V was cut back by 4 bases and J by 0 bases. CDR3 DNA (partial): TGTGCCAGCAGCTGGGGGGGAGGCTCCTACGAG. Translated, it gives CASSWGGGSYE. The full CDR3 sequence reads CASSWGGGSYEQYF.

At least ten counts were recorded for this clone. Read sequence stops 3 residues before the CDR3 end, and the germline J gene provides the missing end. J is TRBJ2-1 and V is TRBV7-3, with 7 bases fitting TRBD2. Germline values: CDR1 SGHTA, CDR2 FQGTGA. The CDR3 runs to 16 residues. With V trimmed by 3 bases and J by 4 bases, 9 bases remained unmatched. The CDR3: CASSLTAGVAYNEQFF. Partial CDR3 DNA: TGTGCCAGCAGCTTGACGGCGGGAGTGGCTTACAATGAG.

This clone was seen ten or more times. The read terminates 3 residues before the CDR3 end, so the remaining end is supplied by the germline J gene. This sequence joins TRBV7-8 and TRBJ1-4, with TRBD1 matching 7 bases. With V trimmed by 5 bases and J by 0 bases, 6 bases remained unmatched. This CDR3 has 16 amino acids. CDR1 SGHVS and CDR2 FQNEAQ come from the germline V gene. The DNA read from the CDR3 is TGTGCCAGCAGCCTTGGGACAGTTGCAACTAATGAAAAA. This encodes CASSLGTVATNEK. The whole CDR3 sequence is CASSLGTVATNEKLFF.

This clone was counted at least ten times. The read terminates 3 residues before the CDR3 end, so the remaining end is supplied by the germline J gene. J is TRBJ2-7 and V is TRBV7-9; the match to TRBD1 covers 9 bases. V was pared by 3 bases and J by 2 bases, with 2 bases of the junction left unmatched. Germline V gene lookup returns CDR1 SEHNR and CDR2 FQNEAQ (reference sequence). The CDR3 runs 14 residues. The CDR3 bases that were read are TGTGCCAGCAGCTTGGACAGGGGAGCCTACGAG. It yields the protein CASSLDRGAYE. The CDR3, in full, reads CASSLDRGAYEQYF.

Many counts were recorded for this clone. The read terminates 3 residues ahead of where the CDR3 ends, so the germline J gene completes it. The chain employs TRBV19 and TRBJ1-1; no clear D. CDR1 and CDR2 (germline): LNHDA, SQIVND (reference sequence). Deletions cut 1 base from V and 3 bases from J, with 6 bases between. This CDR3 has 13 residues. CDR3 protein: CASSIVGDTEAFF. CDR3 DNA (partial): TGTGCCAGTAGTATAGTCGGGGACACTGAA.

This clone was recorded at least ten times. The sequence runs out 3 residues before the end of the CDR3; the remainder is reconstructed from the germline J gene. This sequence joins TRBV4-1 and TRBJ1-2; possible D gene TRBD1, 6 bases. Germline assignment: CDR1 MGHRA and CDR2 YSYEKL. This CDR3 comprises 17 residues. Deletions cut 3 bases from V and 5 bases from J, with 22 bases between. The covered CDR3 bases are TGCGCCAGCAGCCAGGACGCCGCGGGGGCAGTACGATATGGC. Encoded protein: CASSQDAAGAVRYG. The full CDR3 protein is CASSQDAAGAVRYGYTF.

About this clone: The CDR3 end falls 3 residues outside the read, so it is completed with the germline J gene. V and J are TRBV5-1 and TRBJ2-7; 8 bases are shared with TRBD1. CDR3 size: 13 residues. Germline CDR1 SGHRS, CDR2 YFSETQ. Trimming at V came to 0 bases and at J to 6 bases, leaving 2 bases not matched to a gene. This chain's CDR3 is CASSLGQGSEQYF. The part of the CDR3 DNA that was read is TGCGCCAGCAGCTTGGGACAGGGGTCCGAG.

This clone was observed many times. Read coverage stops 3 residues before the CDR3 terminus; the germline J gene supplies the remainder. The chain is built from TRBV19 and TRBJ2-5; weak D call: TRBD2 (6 bases). Germline loops: CDR1 LNHDA, CDR2 SQIVND (reference sequence). The CDR3 is made up of 12 amino acids. The germline V and J ends were trimmed by 10 bases and 3 bases, with 12 bases remaining between them. The CDR3 here is CATSTREETQYF. Incomplete CDR3 DNA: TGTGCCACCTCGACTAGGGAAGAGACC. Looking up the rest from reference TRBV19 and TRBJ2-5 gives the full variable domain: DGGITQSPKYLFRKEGQNVTLSCEQNLNHDAMYWYRQDPGQGLRLIYYSQIVNDFQKGDIAEGYSVSREKKESFPLTVTSAQKNPTAFYLCATSTREETQYFGPGTRLLVL.

This clone has a handful of counts. The CDR3 is cut off 3 residues early in the read; its end comes from the germline J gene. The V and J genes are TRBV10-1 and TRBJ2-7; D uncertain. The V gene's germline CDR1 is WNHNN and CDR2 SYGVQD (reference sequence). Trimming took 0 bases from V and 0 from J, leaving 6 bases between them. The CDR3 loop spans 14 amino acids. CDR3 DNA (partial): TGCGCCAGCAGTGAGTCAGCGTACTCCTACGAG. Translation: CASSESAYSYE. From start to end, the CDR3 is CASSESAYSYEQYF.

This clone occurred many times. The CDR3 reads CASSLRLAGEGSYEQYF. CDR3 bases read: TGTGCCAGCAGTTTAAGGCTAGCGGGAGAGGGAAGCTACGAG. The genes are TRBV12-3 or TRBV12-4 and TRBJ2-7; TRBD2 matches at 10 bases. The DNA ends 3 residues before the CDR3 does, and the rest of the CDR3 is filled in from the germline J gene. The CDR3 length is 17 residues. Trimming at V came to 2 bases and at J to 3 bases, leaving 10 bases not matched to a gene.

This clone was counted many times. The CDR3 goes on 3 residues after the read ends, and that part is filled in from the germline J gene. The rearrangement joins TRBV7-9 to TRBJ1-2, with TRBD1 identical over 10 bases. The CDR3 has 15 amino acids. Germline trimming cut 6 bases from V and 2 bases from J; bases unmatched to any gene: 6. Germline assignment: CDR1 SEHNR and CDR2 FQNEAQ (reference sequence). CDR3 DNA (partial): TGTGCCAGCAGTCCTTGGACAGGGGGAAACTATGGC. This encodes CASSPWTGGNYG. The CDR3 in its entirety is CASSPWTGGNYGYTF.

By sample share, this clone is medium-sized. Sequencing ends 3 residues short of the CDR3 end; the germline J gene provides the rest. The chain links TRBV28 to TRBJ1-1; the match to TRBD1 covers 11 bases. V shed 6 bases, J shed 7 bases, and the junction held 7 bases outside the gene matches. The germline V gene encodes CDR1 MDHEN and CDR2 SYDVKM. The CDR3 is 14 residues long. CDR3 region: CASRWTGGINEAFF. The DNA read from the CDR3 is TGTGCCAGCAGGTGGACAGGGGGCATAAATGAA.

In its sample, this clone was seen many times. Read sequence stops 3 residues before the CDR3 end, and the germline J gene provides the missing end. The chain links TRBV2 to TRBJ1-2, with D possibly matching TRBD1 (5 bases). The germline gives CDR1 SNHLY, CDR2 FYNNEI. This CDR3 has 12 residues. V lost 4 bases to trimming and J lost 4 bases, with 7 bases between them. The CDR3 reads CASSGDSYGYTF. Incomplete CDR3 DNA: TGTGCCAGCAGTGGAGACAGCTATGGC.

This clone was recorded at least ten times. With the read ending 3 residues before the CDR3 end, the germline J gene is used to fill in that end. This chain links TRBV5-1 with TRBJ2-2; TRBD2 is a possible D gene (6 bases). Germline V gene lookup returns CDR1 SGHRS and CDR2 YFSETQ. Trimming shortened V by 4 bases and J by 2 bases, and 15 bases separated the two germline ends. This CDR3 is built from 16 residues. CDR3 DNA (partial): TGCGCCAGCAGCCCCCCGAGACTAGGCAACACCGGGGAG. It translates to CASSPPRLGNTGE. The full CDR3 protein reads CASSPPRLGNTGELFF.

This clone was counted only a few times. The read gets to within 3 residues of the CDR3 end, and the germline J gene fills in the rest. The chain combines TRBV18 with TRBJ2-1; tentatively, D is TRBD2 (7 bases). V was trimmed by 1 base and J by 5 bases, leaving 15 bases between them. Germline assignment: CDR1 KGHSH and CDR2 LQKENI. The length of the CDR3 is 16 residues. CDR3: CASSPRPQGGDNEQFF. The covered CDR3 bases are TGTGCCAGCTCACCACGGCCCCAAGGGGGGGACAATGAG.

The sample holds many counts of this clone. The missing CDR3 end, 3 residues past where the read stops, is filled in from the germline J gene. The J gene is TRBJ2-3, the V gene TRBV5-5, with D possibly matching TRBD2 (6 bases). CDR3 length: 14 amino acids. Trimming left V 3 bases short and J 1 base short, with 9 bases between. Germline values: CDR1 SGHKS, CDR2 YYEKEE (reference sequence). This CDR3 is CASSWGEGTDTQYF. The sequenced part of the CDR3 DNA is TGTGCCAGCAGCTGGGGGGAGGGCACAGATACG. Based on the CDR3 plus reference TRBV5-5 and TRBJ2-3, the full variable domain is DAGVTQSPTHLIKTRGQQVTLRCSPISGHKSVSWYQQVLGQGPQFIFQYYEKEERGRGNFPDRFSARQFPNYSSELNVNALLLGDSALYLCASSWGEGTDTQYFGPGTRLTVL.

This clone was detected many times. The read comes to an end 3 residues before the CDR3 does, leaving the germline J gene to fill in the end. The chain couples TRBV20-1 to TRBJ2-2; TRBD1 agrees at 8 bases. CDR1 and CDR2 (germline): DFQATT, SNEGSKA (reference sequence). The CDR3 consists of 14 residues. The junction had 5 bases not matched to a gene; V was cut back by 7 bases and J by 1 base. The CDR3 sequence: CSVAGTGNTGELFF. The DNA read from the CDR3 is TGCAGTGTTGCCGGGACAGGGAACACCGGGGAG.

Many counts were recorded for this clone. The read halts 3 residues ahead of the CDR3 end, with the missing end drawn from the germline J gene. The chain links TRBV20-1 to TRBJ2-7; 10 nucleotides match TRBD1. The V and J ends lost 5 bases and 3 bases, in that order; junction bases with no gene match: 7. Germline V CDR1 and CDR2: DFQATT, SNEGSKA (reference sequence). The CDR3 has 14 amino acids. The sequenced part of the CDR3 DNA is TGCAGTGCTTTCCAGCGGGACAGGGGCTACGAG. Translating it yields CSAFQRDRGYE. The full CDR3 sequence reads CSAFQRDRGYEQYF.

With respect to this clone: The read ends 3 residues before the CDR3 terminus; that terminus is restored from the germline J gene. The chain joins TRBV7-2 to TRBJ2-7; possibly TRBD2 for D (5 bases). The CDR3 contains 15 residues. In germline, CDR1 is SGHTA, CDR2 FQGNSA. Trimming took 1 base from V and 6 from J, leaving 16 bases between them. Partial CDR3 DNA: TGTGCCAGCAGCTTAGGCACGGCGGGTCCCCTCGAG. The encoded protein is CASSLGTAGPLE. The CDR3, in full, reads CASSLGTAGPLEQYF.

This clone was counted ten times or more. Read coverage stops 3 residues before the CDR3 terminus; the germline J gene supplies the remainder. V gene TRBV4-2 combines with J gene TRBJ2-1; 8 bases match TRBD2. CDR1 and CDR2 (germline): LGHNA, YNFKEQ. V lost 4 bases to trimming and J lost 0 bases; unmatched junction nucleotides: 8. The CDR3 covers 17 residues. The CDR3 sequence: CASSRDTSGSSYNEQFF. CDR3 bases read: TGTGCCAGCAGCCGAGACACTAGCGGAAGCTCCTACAATGAG.

This clone occurred many times. The CDR3 extends 3 residues past the end of the read, so its final part is completed from the germline J gene. This rearrangement joins TRBV6-1 to TRBJ2-1, with D possibly matching TRBD1 (5 bases). This CDR3 spans 14 amino acids. Germline lookup yields CDR1 MNHNS and CDR2 SASEGT. Trimming pared 4 bases from V and 5 bases from J, leaving 12 bases between. CDR3 amino acids: CASSGLTGDNEQFF. The CDR3 bases that were read are TGTGCCAGCAGTGGTCTCACAGGAGACAATGAG.

This clone showed up many times. The sequence runs out 3 residues before the end of the CDR3; the remainder is reconstructed from the germline J gene. The V and J genes are TRBV6-1 and TRBJ1-1; TRBD1 agrees at 8 bases. Unmatched junction bases numbered 6, after V lost 4 bases and J lost 2 bases. There are 15 residues in the CDR3. Germline CDR1 MNHNS, CDR2 SASEGT. The part of the CDR3 DNA that was read is TGTGCCAGCAGTGCGACAGGGGTGGGAAACACTGAA. It yields the protein CASSATGVGNTE. The full CDR3 sequence reads CASSATGVGNTEAFF.